These 3 T cell receptor beta chains share one sample of origin, sequenced in a study of blood T cell repertoires in COVID-19. Sequencing was performed with immunoSEQ multiplex PCR; in TCRdb, only in-frame clones are kept and a portion is missing. Altogether about 35,000 clones are present, 75% to 90% being singletons, with the ten largest covering 8.5% to 10%. The sample taken for sequencing was peripheral blood. These receptors were taken from a human donor in a cohort sampled during active COVID-19.

This clone was detected a few times. This rearrangement joins TRBV6-5 to TRBJ2-7; 7 nucleotides agree with TRBD2. Trimming removed 5 bases from V and 2 bases from J; junction bases left unmatched: 6. Germline V gives CDR1 MNHEY, CDR2 SVGAGI. The CDR3 runs to 14 residues. CDR3 bases: TGTGCCAGCAGTAACGAGGCGGGGGCCTACGAGCAGTACTTC. Translation: CASSNEAGAYEQYF.

This clone came up a few times. The chain has TRBV6-5 and TRBJ2-1, with 9 bases matching TRBD1. V trimming: 3 bases; J trimming: 5 bases; junction bases outside the gene matches: 5. Germline V gene lookup returns CDR1 MNHEY and CDR2 SVGAGI. CDR3 length equals 15 residues. The CDR3 bases are TGTGCCAGCAGTTATTCCCGGGACAGGGACAATGAGCAGTTCTTC. Amino acids: CASSYSRDRDNEQFF.

The V and J genes are TRBV19 and TRBJ2-7, with 7 bases aligning to TRBD1. Germline V gives CDR1 LNHDA, CDR2 SQIVND (reference sequence). The trim removed 5 bases at V and 2 bases at J, leaving 9 bases unmatched. The CDR3 covers 15 residues. Here the CDR3 DNA reads TGTGCCAGTAGTGTGACAGGGAAAGGGACCTACGAGCAGTACTTC. Its protein is CASSVTGKGTYEQYF.